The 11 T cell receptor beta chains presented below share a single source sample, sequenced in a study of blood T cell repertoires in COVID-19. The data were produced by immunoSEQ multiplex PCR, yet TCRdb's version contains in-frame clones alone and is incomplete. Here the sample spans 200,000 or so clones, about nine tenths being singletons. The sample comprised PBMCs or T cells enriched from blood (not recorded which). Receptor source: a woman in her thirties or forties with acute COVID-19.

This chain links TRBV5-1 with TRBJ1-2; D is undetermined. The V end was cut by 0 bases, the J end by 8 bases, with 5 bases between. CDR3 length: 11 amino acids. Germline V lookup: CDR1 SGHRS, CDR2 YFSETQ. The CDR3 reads CASSLGGGYTF. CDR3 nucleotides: TGCGCCAGCAGCTTGGGAGGAGGCTACACCTTC.

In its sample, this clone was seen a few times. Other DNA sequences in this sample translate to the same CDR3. The DNA for the CDR3 is TGTGCCAGCAGCTTGGGGGCCCAAGAGACCCAGTACTTC. It encodes CASSLGAQETQYF. The chain joins TRBV5-5 to TRBJ2-5; unclear D gene. The CDR3 is 13 residues long. Germline CDR1 and CDR2: SGHKS and YYEKEE (reference sequence). Trimming removed 0 bases from V and 1 base from J, with 4 bases in between.

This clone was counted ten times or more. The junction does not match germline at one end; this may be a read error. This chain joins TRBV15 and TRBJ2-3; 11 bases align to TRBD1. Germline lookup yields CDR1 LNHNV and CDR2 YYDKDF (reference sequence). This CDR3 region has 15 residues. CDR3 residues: CATSGEDRGPDTQYF. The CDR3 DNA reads TGTGCCACCAGCGGAGAGGACAGGGGGCCAGATACGCAGTATTTT.

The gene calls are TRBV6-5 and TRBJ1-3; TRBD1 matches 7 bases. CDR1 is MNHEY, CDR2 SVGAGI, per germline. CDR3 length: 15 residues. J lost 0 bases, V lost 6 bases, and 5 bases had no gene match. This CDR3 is CASRMGQNSGNTIYF. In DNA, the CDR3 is TGTGCCAGCAGGATGGGACAGAACTCTGGAAACACCATATATTTT.

The CDR3: CASSITYNQPQHF. The DNA of the CDR3 is TGTGCCAGTAGTATCACCTACAATCAGCCCCAGCATTTT. This chain joins TRBV19 and TRBJ1-5, with D unclear. V lost 3 bases, J lost 3 bases, and 6 bases lay in between. The CDR3 is 13 amino acids. Germline values: CDR1 LNHDA, CDR2 SQIVND (reference sequence).

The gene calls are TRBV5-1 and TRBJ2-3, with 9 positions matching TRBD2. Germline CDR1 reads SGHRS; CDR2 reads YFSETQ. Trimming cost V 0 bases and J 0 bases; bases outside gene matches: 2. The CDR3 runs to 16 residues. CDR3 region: CASSLGTSGSTDTQYF. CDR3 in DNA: TGCGCCAGCAGCTTGGGAACTAGCGGGAGCACAGATACGCAGTATTTT.

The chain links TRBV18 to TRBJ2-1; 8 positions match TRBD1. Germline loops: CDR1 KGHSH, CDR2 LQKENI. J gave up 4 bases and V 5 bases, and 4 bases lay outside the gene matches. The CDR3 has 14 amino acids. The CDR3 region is CASSTGQGYNEQFF. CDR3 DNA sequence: TGTGCCAGCTCAACCGGACAGGGTTACAATGAGCAGTTCTTC. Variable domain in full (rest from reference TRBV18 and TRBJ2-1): NAGVMQNPRHLVRRRGQEARLRCSPMKGHSHVYWYRQLPEEGLKFMVYLQKENIIDESGMPKERFSAEFPKEGPSILRIQQVVRGDSAAYFCASSTGQGYNEQFFGPGTRLTVL.

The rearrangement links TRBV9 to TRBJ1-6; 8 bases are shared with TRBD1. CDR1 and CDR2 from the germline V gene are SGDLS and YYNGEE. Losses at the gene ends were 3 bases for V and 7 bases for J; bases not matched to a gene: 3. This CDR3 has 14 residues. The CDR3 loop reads CASSAGTGNSPLHF. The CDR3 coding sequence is TGTGCCAGCAGCGCCGGGACAGGCAATTCACCCCTCCACTTT.

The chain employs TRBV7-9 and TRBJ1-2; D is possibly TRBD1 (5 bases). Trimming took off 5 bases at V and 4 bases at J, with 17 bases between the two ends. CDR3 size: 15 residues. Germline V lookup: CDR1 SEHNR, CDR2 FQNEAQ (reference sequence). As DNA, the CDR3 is TGTGCCAGCAGCCAAAATACCCAGGGCCTCTATGGCTACACCTTC. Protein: CASSQNTQGLYGYTF. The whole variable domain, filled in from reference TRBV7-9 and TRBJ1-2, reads DTGVSQNPRHKITKRGQNVTFRCDPISEHNRLYWYRQTLGQGPEFLTYFQNEAQLEKSRLLSDRFSAERPKGSFSTLEIQRTEQGDSAMYLCASSQNTQGLYGYTFGSGTRLTVV.

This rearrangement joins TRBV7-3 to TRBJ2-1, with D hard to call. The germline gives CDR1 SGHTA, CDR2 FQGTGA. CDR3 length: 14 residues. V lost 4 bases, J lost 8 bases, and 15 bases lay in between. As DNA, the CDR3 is TGTGCCAGCAGCTCCCGGTCATATATCGATGAGCAGTTCTTC. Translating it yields CASSSRSYIDEQFF.

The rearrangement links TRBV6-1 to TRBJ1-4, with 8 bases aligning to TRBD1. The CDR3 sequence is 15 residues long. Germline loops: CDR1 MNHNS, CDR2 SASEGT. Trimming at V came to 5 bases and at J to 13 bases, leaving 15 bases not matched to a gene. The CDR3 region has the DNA TGTGCCAGCAGTCCTAGAGCAGGGGGCTCTGGAACACTGTTTTTT. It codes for CASSPRAGGSGTLFF.